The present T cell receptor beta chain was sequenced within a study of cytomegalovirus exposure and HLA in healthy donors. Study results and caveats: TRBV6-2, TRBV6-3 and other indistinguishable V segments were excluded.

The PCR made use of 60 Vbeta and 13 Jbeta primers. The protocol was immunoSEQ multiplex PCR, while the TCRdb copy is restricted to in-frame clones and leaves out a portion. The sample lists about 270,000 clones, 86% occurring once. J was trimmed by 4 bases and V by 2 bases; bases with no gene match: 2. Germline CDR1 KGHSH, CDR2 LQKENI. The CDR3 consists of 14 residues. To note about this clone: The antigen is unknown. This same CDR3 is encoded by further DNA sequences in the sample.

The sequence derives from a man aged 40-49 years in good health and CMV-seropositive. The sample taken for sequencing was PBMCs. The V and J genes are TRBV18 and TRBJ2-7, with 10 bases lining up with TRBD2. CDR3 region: CASSPGTSVYEQYF. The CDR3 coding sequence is TGTGCCAGCTCACCAGGGACTAGCGTTTACGAGCAGTACTTC. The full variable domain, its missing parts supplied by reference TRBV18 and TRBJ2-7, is NAGVMQNPRHLVRRRGQEARLRCSPMKGHSHVYWYRQLPEEGLKFMVYLQKENIIDESGMPKERFSAEFPKEGPSILRIQQVVRGDSAAYFCASSPGTSVYEQYFGPGTRLTVT.